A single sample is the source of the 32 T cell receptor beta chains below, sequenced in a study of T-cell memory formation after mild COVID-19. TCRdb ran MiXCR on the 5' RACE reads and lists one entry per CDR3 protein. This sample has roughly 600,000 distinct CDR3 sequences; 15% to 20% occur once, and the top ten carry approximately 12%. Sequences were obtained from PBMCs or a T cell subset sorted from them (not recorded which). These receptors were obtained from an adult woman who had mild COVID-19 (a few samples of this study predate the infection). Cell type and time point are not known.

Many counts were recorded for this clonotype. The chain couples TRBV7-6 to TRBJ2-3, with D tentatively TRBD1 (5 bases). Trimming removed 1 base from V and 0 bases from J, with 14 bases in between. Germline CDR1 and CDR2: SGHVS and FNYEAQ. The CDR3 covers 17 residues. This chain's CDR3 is CASSLETVKGSTDTQYF. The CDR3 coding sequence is TGTGCCAGCAGCTTAGAAACGGTTAAGGGGAGCACAGATACGCAGTATTTT.

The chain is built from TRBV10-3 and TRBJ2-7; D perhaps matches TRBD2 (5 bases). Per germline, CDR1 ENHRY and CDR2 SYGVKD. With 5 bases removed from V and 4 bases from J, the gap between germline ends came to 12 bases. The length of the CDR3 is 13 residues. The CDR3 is CAISPTSLYEQYF. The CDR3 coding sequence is TGTGCCATCAGTCCTACTAGTTTGTACGAGCAGTACTTC.

CDR3 loop: CASSFNKNRVESPLHF. Written as DNA, the CDR3 is TGTGCCAGCAGCTTTAATAAGAACAGGGTGGAGTCACCCCTCCACTTT. The chain couples TRBV5-4 to TRBJ1-6, with D perhaps matching TRBD1 (6 bases). Per germline, CDR1 SGHNT and CDR2 YYREEE (reference sequence). Trimming left V 2 bases short and J 10 bases short, with 19 bases between. CDR3 size: 16 residues. The whole variable domain, filled in from reference TRBV5-4 and TRBJ1-6, reads ETGVTQSPTHLIKTRGQQVTLRCSSQSGHNTVSWYQQALGQGPQFIFQYYREEENGRGNFPPRFSGLQFPNYSSELNVNALELDDSALYLCASSFNKNRVESPLHFGNGTRLTVT.

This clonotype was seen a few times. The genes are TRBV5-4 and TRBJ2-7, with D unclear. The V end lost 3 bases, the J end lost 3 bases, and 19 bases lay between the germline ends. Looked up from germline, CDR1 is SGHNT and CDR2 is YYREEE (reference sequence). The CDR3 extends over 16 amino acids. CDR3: CASSWEDGPRSYEQYF. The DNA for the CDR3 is TGTGCCAGCAGCTGGGAAGATGGGCCCCGTAGCTACGAGCAGTACTTC.

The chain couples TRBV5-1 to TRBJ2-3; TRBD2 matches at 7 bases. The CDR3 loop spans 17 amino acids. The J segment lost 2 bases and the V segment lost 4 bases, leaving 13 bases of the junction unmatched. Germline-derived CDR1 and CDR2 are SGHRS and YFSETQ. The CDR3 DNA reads TGCGCCAGCAGCCCCCGTCGAGGGGAGGGCACCACAGATACGCAGTATTTT. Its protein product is CASSPRRGEGTTDTQYF.

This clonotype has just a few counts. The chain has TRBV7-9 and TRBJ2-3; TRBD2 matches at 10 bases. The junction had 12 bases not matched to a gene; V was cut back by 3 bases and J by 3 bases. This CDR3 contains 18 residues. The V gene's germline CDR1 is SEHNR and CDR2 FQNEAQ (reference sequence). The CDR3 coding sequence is TGTGCCAGCAGCTTTCGTGGGGCTAGCGGGAGCCGGACAGATACGCAGTATTTT. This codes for CASSFRGASGSRTDTQYF.

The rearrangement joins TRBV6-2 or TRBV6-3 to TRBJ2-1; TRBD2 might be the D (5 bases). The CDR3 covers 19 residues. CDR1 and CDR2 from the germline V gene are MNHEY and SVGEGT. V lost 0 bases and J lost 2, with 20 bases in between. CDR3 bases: TGTGCCAGCAGTTACTCGCCCCAACTAGGAAGGTTTGCCTACAATGAGCAGTTCTTC. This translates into CASSYSPQLGRFAYNEQFF.

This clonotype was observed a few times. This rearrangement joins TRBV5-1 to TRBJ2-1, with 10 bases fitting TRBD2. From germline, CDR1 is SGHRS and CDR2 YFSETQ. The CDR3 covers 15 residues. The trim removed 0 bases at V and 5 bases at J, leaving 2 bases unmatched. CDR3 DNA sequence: TGCGCCAGCAGCTTGGAACTAGCGGGGAACAATGAGCAGTTCTTC. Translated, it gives CASSLELAGNNEQFF.

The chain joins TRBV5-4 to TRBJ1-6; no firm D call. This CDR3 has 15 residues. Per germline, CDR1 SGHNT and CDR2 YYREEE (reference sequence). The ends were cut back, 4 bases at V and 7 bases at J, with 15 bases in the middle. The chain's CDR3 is CASSPAVVENSPLHF. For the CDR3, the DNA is TGTGCCAGCAGCCCGGCTGTGGTAGAGAATTCACCCCTCCACTTT. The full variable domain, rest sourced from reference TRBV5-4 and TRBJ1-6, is ETGVTQSPTHLIKTRGQQVTLRCSSQSGHNTVSWYQQALGQGPQFIFQYYREEENGRGNFPPRFSGLQFPNYSSELNVNALELDDSALYLCASSPAVVENSPLHFGNGTRLTVT.

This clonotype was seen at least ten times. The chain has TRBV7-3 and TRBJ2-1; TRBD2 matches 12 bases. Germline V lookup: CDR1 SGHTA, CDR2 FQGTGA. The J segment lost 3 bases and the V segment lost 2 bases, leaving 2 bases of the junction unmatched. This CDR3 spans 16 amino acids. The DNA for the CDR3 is TGTGCCAGCAGCTTAGTACTAGCGGGAGGCTACAATGAGCAGTTCTTC. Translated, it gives CASSLVLAGGYNEQFF.

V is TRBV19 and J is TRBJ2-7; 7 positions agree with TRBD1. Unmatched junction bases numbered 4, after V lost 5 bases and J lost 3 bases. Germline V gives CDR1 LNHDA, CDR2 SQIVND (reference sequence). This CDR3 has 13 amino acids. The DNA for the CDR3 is TGTGCCAGTAGTCTCCGGACAGGCTACGAGCAGTACTTC. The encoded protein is CASSLRTGYEQYF.

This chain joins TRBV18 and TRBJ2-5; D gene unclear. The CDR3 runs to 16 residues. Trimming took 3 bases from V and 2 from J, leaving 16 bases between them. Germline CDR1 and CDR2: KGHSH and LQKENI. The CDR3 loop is CASSPAARREQETQYF. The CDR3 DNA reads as TGTGCCAGCTCACCCGCGGCCCGGCGAGAGCAAGAGACCCAGTACTTC.

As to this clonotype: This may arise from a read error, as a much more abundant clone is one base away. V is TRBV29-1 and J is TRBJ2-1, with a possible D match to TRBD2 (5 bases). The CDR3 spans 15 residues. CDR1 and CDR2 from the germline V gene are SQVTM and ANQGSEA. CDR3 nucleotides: TGCAGCGTTGAAGCGGGCAGCGGAGTATACAATGAGAAGTTCTTC. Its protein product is CSVEAGSGVYNEKFF.

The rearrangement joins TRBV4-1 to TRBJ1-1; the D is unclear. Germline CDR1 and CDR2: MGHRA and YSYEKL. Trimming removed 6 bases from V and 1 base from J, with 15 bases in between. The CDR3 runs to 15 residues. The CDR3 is CASRGPGRRNTEAFF. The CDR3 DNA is TGCGCCAGCAGAGGACCCGGCCGAAGGAACACTGAAGCTTTCTTT.

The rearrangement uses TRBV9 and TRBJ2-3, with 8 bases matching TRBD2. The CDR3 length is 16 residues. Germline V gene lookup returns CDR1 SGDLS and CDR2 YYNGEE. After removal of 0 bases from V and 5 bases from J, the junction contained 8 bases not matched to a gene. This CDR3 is CASSVVPAGVGDTQYF. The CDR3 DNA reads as TGTGCCAGCAGCGTAGTCCCAGCGGGGGTGGGAGATACGCAGTATTTT.

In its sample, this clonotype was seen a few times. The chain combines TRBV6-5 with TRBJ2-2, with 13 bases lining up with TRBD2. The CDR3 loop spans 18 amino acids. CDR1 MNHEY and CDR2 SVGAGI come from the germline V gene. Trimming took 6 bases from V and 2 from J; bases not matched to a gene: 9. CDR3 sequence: CASSTHPGLAGNTGELFF. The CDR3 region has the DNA TGTGCCAGCAGCACCCACCCGGGACTAGCGGGAAACACCGGGGAGCTGTTTTTT.

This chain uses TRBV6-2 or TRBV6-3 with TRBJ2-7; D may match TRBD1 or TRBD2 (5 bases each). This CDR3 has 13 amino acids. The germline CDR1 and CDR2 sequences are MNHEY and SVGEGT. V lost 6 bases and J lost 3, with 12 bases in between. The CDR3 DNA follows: TGTGCCAGCAGCGGGGCAAGCGGCTACGAGCAGTACTTC. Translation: CASSGASGYEQYF.

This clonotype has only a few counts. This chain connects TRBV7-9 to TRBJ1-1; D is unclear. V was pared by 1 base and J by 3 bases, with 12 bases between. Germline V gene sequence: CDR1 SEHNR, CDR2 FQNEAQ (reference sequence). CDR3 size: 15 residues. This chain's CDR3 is CASSLEAGRDTEAFF. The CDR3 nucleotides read TGTGCCAGCAGCTTAGAGGCGGGAAGGGACACTGAAGCTTTCTTT.

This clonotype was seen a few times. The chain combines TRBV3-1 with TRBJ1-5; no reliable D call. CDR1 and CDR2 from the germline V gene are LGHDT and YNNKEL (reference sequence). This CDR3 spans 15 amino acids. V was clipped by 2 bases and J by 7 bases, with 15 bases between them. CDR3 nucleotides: TGTGCCAGCAGCCAAAGCCCCCTCCGGGGACAGCCCCAGCATTTT. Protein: CASSQSPLRGQPQHF.

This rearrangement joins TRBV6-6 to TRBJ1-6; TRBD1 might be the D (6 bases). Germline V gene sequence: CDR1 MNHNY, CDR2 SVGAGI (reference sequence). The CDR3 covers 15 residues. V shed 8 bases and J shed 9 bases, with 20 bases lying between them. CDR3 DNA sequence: TGTGCCAGCTTTCGTACAGGGTACTCCGCTTCACCCCTCCACTTT. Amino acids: CASFRTGYSASPLHF.

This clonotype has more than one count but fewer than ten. The CDR3 reads CASSLEGLAGNYNEQFF. In nucleotides, the CDR3 is TGTGCCAGCAGCTTAGAAGGGCTAGCGGGAAACTACAATGAGCAGTTCTTC. The chain has TRBV11-2 and TRBJ2-1, with 9 bases lining up with TRBD2. The V gene end was trimmed by 0 bases and the J gene end by 3 bases; junction bases not matched to a gene: 6. The V gene's germline CDR1 is SGHAT and CDR2 FQNNGV. This CDR3 region has 17 residues.

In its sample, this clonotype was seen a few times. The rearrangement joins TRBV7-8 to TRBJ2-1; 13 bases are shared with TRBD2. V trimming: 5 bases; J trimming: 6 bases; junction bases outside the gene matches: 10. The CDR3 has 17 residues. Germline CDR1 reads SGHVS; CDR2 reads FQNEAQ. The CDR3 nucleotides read TGTGCCAGCAGCCAACCAAGACTAGCGGGAGGCCCCAATGAGCAGTTCTTC. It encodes CASSQPRLAGGPNEQFF.

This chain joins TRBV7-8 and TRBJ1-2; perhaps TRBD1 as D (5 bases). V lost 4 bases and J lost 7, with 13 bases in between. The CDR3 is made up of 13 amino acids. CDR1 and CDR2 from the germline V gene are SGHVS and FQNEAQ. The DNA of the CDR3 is TGTGCCAGCAGCTCGGGACTTGTGGGTGGCTACACCTTC. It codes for CASSSGLVGGYTF.

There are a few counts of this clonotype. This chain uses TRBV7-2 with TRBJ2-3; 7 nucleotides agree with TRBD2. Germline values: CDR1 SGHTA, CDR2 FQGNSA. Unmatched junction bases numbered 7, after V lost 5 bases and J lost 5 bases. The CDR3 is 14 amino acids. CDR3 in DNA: TGTGCCAGCAGCACTGGACTAGTGGGAGATACGCAGTATTTT. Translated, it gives CASSTGLVGDTQYF.

This CDR3 is CASSPVRSGRVNEQYF. The CDR3 coding sequence is TGTGCCAGCTCACCGGTCCGGAGCGGGAGAGTCAACGAGCAGTACTTC. The chain links TRBV18 to TRBJ2-7, with 8 nucleotides matching TRBD2. J was trimmed by 5 bases and V by 3 bases; bases with no gene match: 12. In germline, CDR1 is KGHSH, CDR2 LQKENI. This CDR3 is 16 amino acids long.

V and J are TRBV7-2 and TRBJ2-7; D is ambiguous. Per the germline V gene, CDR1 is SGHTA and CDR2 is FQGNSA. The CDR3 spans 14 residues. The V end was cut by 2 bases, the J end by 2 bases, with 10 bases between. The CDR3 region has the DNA TGTGCCAGCAGCTTAAGTCAGGAAGCCTACGAGCAGTACTTC. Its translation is CASSLSQEAYEQYF.

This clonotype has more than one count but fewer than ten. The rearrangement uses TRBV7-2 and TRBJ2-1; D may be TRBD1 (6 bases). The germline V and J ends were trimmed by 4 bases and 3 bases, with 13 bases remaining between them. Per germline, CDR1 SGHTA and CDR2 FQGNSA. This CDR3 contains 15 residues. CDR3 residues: CASSSLGTNYNEQFF. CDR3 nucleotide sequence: TGTGCCAGCAGCTCTCTGGGGACAAACTACAATGAGCAGTTCTTC.

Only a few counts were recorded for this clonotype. For the CDR3, the DNA is TGTGCCAGCACCCAACCCCAGGGGATCAACGAGCAGTACTTC. Translation gives CASTQPQGINEQYF. This chain links TRBV6-2 or TRBV6-3 with TRBJ2-7; D might be TRBD1 (6 bases). In germline, CDR1 is MNHEY, CDR2 SVGEGT. The CDR3 has 14 amino acids. Trimming removed 7 bases from V and 5 bases from J, with 18 bases in between.

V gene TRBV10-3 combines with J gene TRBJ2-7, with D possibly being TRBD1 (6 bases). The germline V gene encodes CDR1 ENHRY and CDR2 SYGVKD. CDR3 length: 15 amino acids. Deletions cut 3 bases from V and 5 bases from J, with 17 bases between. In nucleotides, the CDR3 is TGTGCCATCAGTGATATTATATCAGGGGTCCACGAGCAGTACTTC. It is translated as CAISDIISGVHEQYF.

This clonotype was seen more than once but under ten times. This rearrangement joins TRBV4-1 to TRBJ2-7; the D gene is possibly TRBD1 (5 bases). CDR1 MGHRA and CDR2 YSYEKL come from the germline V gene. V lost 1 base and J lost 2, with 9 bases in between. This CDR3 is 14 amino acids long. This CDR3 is CASSQVQTAYEQYF. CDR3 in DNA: TGCGCCAGCAGCCAAGTTCAGACAGCCTACGAGCAGTACTTC.

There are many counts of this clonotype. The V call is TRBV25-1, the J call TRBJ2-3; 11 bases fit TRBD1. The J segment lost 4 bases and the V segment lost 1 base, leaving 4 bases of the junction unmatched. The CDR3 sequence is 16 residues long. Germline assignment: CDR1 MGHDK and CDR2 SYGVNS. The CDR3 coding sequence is TGTGCCAGCAGTGAATCGGGGACAGGGGGGTCAGATACGCAGTATTTT. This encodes CASSESGTGGSDTQYF.

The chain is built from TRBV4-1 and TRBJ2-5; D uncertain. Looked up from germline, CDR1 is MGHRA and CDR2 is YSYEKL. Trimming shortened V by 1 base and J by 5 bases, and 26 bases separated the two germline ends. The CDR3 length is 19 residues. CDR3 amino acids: CASSQGVSLTGVPRETQYF. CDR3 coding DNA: TGCGCCAGCAGCCAAGGGGTTTCGTTGACGGGCGTTCCACGGGAGACCCAGTACTTC.